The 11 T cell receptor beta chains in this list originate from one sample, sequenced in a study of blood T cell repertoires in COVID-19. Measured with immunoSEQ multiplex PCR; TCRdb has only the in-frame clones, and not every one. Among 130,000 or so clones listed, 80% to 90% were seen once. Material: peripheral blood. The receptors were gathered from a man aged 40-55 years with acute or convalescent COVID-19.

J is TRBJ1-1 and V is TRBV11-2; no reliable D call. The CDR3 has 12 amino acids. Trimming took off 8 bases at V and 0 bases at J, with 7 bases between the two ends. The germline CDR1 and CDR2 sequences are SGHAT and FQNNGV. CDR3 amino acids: CASAGVNTEAFF. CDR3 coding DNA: TGTGCCAGCGCCGGGGTGAACACTGAAGCTTTCTTT.

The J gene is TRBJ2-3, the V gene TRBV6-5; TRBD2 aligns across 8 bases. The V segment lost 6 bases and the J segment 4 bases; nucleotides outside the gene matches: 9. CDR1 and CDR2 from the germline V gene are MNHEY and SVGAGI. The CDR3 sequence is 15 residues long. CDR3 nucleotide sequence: TGTGCCAGCAGCTCCGGGACTAGGGATCCAGATACGCAGTATTTT. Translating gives CASSSGTRDPDTQYF.

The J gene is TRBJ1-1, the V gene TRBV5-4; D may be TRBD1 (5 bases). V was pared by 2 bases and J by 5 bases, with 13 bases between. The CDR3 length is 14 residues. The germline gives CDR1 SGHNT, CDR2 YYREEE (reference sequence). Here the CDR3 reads CASSFLGQGTEAFF. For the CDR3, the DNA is TGTGCCAGCAGCTTTCTGGGGCAGGGAACTGAAGCTTTCTTT.

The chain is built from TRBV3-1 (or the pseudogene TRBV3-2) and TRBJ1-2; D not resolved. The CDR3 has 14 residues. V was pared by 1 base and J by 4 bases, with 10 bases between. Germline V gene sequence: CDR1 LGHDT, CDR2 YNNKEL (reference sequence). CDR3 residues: CASSQVEGSYGYTF. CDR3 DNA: TGTGCCAGCAGCCAAGTTGAGGGCAGCTATGGCTACACCTTC.

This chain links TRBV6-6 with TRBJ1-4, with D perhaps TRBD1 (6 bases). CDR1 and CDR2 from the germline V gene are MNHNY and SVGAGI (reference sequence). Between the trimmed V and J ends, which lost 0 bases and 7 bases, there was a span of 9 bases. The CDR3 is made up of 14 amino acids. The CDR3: CASSYSRGSEKLFF. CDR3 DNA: TGTGCCAGCAGTTACTCCAGGGGTAGTGAAAAACTGTTTTTT.

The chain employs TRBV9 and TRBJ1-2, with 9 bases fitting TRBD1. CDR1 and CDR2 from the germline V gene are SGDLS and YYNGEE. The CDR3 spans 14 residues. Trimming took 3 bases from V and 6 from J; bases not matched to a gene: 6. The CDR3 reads CASSGTGQGNGYTF. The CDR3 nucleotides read TGTGCCAGCAGCGGAACGGGACAGGGTAATGGCTACACCTTC. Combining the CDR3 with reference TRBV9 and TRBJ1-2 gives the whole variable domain DSGVTQTPKHLITATGQRVTLRCSPRSGDLSVYWYQQSLDQGLQFLIQYYNGEERAKGNILERFSAQQFPDLHSELNLSSLELGDSALYFCASSGTGQGNGYTFGSGTRLTVV.

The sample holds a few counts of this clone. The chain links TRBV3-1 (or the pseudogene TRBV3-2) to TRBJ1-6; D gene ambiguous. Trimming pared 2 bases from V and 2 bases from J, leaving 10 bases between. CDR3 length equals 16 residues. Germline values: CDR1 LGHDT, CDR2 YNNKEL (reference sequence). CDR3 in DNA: TGTGCCAGCAGCCAAACGGTTGACACCTATAATTCACCCCTCCACTTT. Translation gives CASSQTVDTYNSPLHF.

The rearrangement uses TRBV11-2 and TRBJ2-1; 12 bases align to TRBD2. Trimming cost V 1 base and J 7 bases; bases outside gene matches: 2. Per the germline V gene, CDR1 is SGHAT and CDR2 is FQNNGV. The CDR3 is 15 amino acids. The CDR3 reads CASSLASGRANEQFF. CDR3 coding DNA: TGTGCCAGCAGCTTAGCTAGCGGGAGGGCGAATGAGCAGTTCTTC.

DNA of the CDR3: TGTGCCAGCAGCTTAGCGGGAGCAACTAATGAAAAACTGTTTTTT. Encoded protein: CASSLAGATNEKLFF. The chain employs TRBV7-2 and TRBJ1-4; D ambiguous. Trimming pared 0 bases from V and 0 bases from J, leaving 5 bases between. Germline assignment: CDR1 SGHTA and CDR2 FQGNSA. This CDR3 spans 15 amino acids.

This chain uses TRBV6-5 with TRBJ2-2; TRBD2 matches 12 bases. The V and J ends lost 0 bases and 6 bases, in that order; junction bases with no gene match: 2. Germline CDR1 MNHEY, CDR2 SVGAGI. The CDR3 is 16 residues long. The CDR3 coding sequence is TGTGCCAGCAGTTACTCTGGACTAGCGGGATCCGGGGAGCTGTTTTTT. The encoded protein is CASSYSGLAGSGELFF.

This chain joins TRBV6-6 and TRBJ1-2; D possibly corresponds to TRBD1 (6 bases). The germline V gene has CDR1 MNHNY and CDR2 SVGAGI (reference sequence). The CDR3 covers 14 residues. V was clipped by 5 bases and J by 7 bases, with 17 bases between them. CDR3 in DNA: TGTGCCAGCAGTAGAGGGTCAGGGGCCGTTGGCTACACCTTC. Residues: CASSRGSGAVGYTF.